This record looks at one T cell receptor (beta chain) sequence and its context. Its antigen is unknown. Base-call qualities are not available, and no considerably larger clone is one nucleotide away. Each donor gave one peripheral blood draw, roughly 120 mL on average, collected into heparinised tubes. Naive, central memory, regulatory and stem cell-like memory CD4+ T cells were sorted on a BD FACSAria II using a panel including CD45RO, CCR7, CD25, CD127, CD95 and CD27. All sorted populations exceeded 95% purity. Right away, PBMCs were isolated by Lymphoprep density gradient centrifugation and were stained directly, with no culture step. So that batch effects would be minimized, each experiment stained and sorted samples in pairs, pairing one healthy donor with one patient. All of the isolated RNA was reverse transcribed with the High Capacity cDNA Reverse Transcription Kit, so expressed TCRB transcripts were sequenced. Naive, central memory and regulatory T cell samples underwent deep immunoSEQ sequencing, averaging about 3.57 million total reads per sample. Sorted cells were lysed in RLT buffer and RNA was extracted with DNase-treated RNeasy Micro or Mini kits, depending on cell number. Each cell subset was processed on its own to prevent cross-contamination, while patient and healthy donor samples were processed together. Using the immunoSEQ multiplex PCR, TCRB sequences were amplified from cDNA into 87-bp fragments spanning the CDR3 region. Sequencing of the amplicons was performed on the Illumina HiSeq platform. From the authors' description of their analysis: PCR bias was computationally corrected using synthetic template baselines, reads within Hamming distance 2 were collapsed, and singletons that could not be merged were discarded. Reads were aligned against IMGT so that V, D and J genes, CDR3 length and insertions or deletions at six rearrangement sites could be assigned. Within each subset, clonotype counts were normalized to sorted cell number, and only after that were true diversity and Gini coefficients computed with the tcR R package. The overlap coefficient, calculated on TCRB nucleotide sequences, was used to quantify repertoire sharing. Held by TCRdb, this immuneACCESS table contains in-frame sequences only and omits some clones. Under half of the omission traces to an unresolved V gene where checked; the cause of the rest is unknown. V, J and clone size are taken as reported in that table, and D and trimming were inferred from the DNA itself. This sample lists some 350,000 clones; 9.5% to 10% were detected once. The ten largest clones capture roughly 0.6% of the sample.

Trimming removed 3 bases from V and 14 bases from J; the gene matches leave 2 bases unexplained. The CDR3 has 11 amino acids, counting the end cysteine and phenylalanine. Of the read, only the CDR3 DNA is kept; its 33 bases are in frame from base 1. From a lookup of the germline V gene, CDR1 and CDR2 are SGHTA and FQGNSA. These data are taken from a study of beta chain features in type 1 diabetes (dated by TCRdb to 2016 to 2019). In terms of the full investigation: Mean age, gender distribution, total cell number and subset yield did not differ between patients and healthy donors. Regulatory and stem cell-like memory subsets were obtained from only 8 patients and roughly 8 healthy donors, while naive and central memory subsets were obtained from all 28 donors. Across all samples, approximately 100 million sorted cells were examined, and cell number per subset correlated strongly with RNA yield. In the study, recently diagnosed type 1 diabetes patients and matched healthy donors were compared on the TCRB repertoires of their sorted circulating CD4+ T cell subsets.

On the study overall, not on this receptor specifically: Naive, central memory and regulatory TCRB repertoires appeared more similar among patients than among healthy donors. PCR might favor shorter templates, but patient and control samples were amplified and corrected together, so any skew would affect both groups equally. Type 1 diabetes patients showed a moderate but significant shortening of TCRB CDR3 length in all four CD4+ subsets. Because small numbers of individuals were included in the HLA sub-analyses, any influence of HLA type on TCRB rearrangement was left unresolved. Because cDNA was sequenced instead of genomic DNA, activated cells with high expression could be over-represented, although the groups did not differ in activation or CD3 levels. Fewer insertions and more nucleotide deletions at VDJ recombination sites were observed in patients with type 1 diabetes, implying thymic rearrangement abnormalities.

The sequence was obtained from a man aged 25 to 45 with type 1 diabetes. The sequence is built from TRBV7-2 and TRBJ2-1, and 9 bases in between align with TRBD1. Specimen: central memory CD4+ T cells from blood. The CDR3 sequence is CASSLGQGKFF. The nucleotide sequence is TGTGCCAGCAGCTTGGGACAGGGCAAGTTCTTC.